The sample holds a few counts of the clone carrying this TCR beta chain. No antigen is known for it. Since all of the isolated RNA was reverse transcribed, expressed TCRB transcripts were what got sequenced. Sequenced by immunoSEQ multiplex PCR; TCRdb stores in-frame clones only, minus some. The repertoire holds some 660,000 clones, with around 15% as singletons. Donors underwent one heparinised blood draw, 95 to 150 mL on average. Sorted populations all had greater than 95% purity. This sample stems from a study of beta chain features in type 1 diabetes. Overall study findings and caveats: TCRB CDR3 length was moderately but significantly reduced in all four CD4+ subsets of Type 1 diabetes patients.

CDR1 and CDR2 (germline): SGHNT, YYREEE (reference sequence). The CDR3 is made up of 14 amino acids. Between the trimmed V and J ends, which lost 3 bases and 5 bases, there was a span of 11 bases. The chain carries TRBV5-4 and TRBJ1-4; TRBD1 is a possible D gene (6 bases). The sample comprised naive CD4+ T cells from blood. The TCR comes from a young man with type 1 diabetes. CDR3 in amino acids: CASSWGRTNEKLFF. Here the CDR3 DNA reads TGTGCCAGCAGCTGGGGGCGGACGAATGAAAAACTGTTTTTT.